Listed here is a single T cell receptor beta chain. CDR3 length equals 12 residues. V lost 8 bases to trimming and J lost 1 base, with 8 bases between them. Germline lookup yields CDR1 LGHDT and CDR2 YNNKEL (reference sequence). Under the authors' procedure: Cell counts per sample came from amplifying reference gene primers. TCRdb's copy holds only in-frame clones and misses some; the assay was immunoSEQ multiplex PCR. V, J and clone size derive from that table, while D and trimming were established from the DNA sequence. The table has approximately 57,000 clones, approximately 87% seen once. This specimen belongs to a study of blood T cell repertoires in COVID-19. In the study overall: Sites across the United States, Italy and Spain contributed samples from acute and convalescent COVID-19. Sources were T cells, B-cell-depleted T cells, or PBMCs; the material itself was cDNA or gDNA.

Sequenced: peripheral blood. The TCR was taken from a man aged 35 to 55 with active COVID-19. The chain has TRBV3-1 (or the pseudogene TRBV3-2) and TRBJ1-1; TRBD1 is a possible D gene (5 bases). The CDR3 bases are TGTGCCAGCGGGGCAGGGAACACTGAAGCTTTCTTT. The encoded protein is CASGAGNTEAFF.